The 5 T cell receptor beta chains presented below share a single source sample, sequenced in a study of T cells in Graves' hyperthyroidism and ophthalmopathy. Amplified regions were TCR beta CDR3 sequences from RNA transcripts. Researchers ran a first-round RT-PCR on the TCR CDR3 using the HTBI primer set. From the multiplex PCR reads, TCRdb called clonotypes with MiXCR, one entry per CDR3 protein. Seen here are some 510,000 distinct CDR3 sequences, about 20% observed once, and the top ten hold about 30%. The specimen sequenced was blood. The source of these receptors is a man aged 18-30 years with Graves' hyperthyroidism.

The genes are TRBV19 and TRBJ2-5; TRBD1 might be the D (6 bases). The CDR3 sequence is 14 residues long. The ends were cut back, 5 bases at V and 1 base at J, with 11 bases in the middle. The germline gives CDR1 LNHDA, CDR2 SQIVND (reference sequence). DNA for the CDR3: TGTGCCAGTAGTGAGCGGACAGCCCAAGAGACCCAGTACTTC. Amino acid sequence: CASSERTAQETQYF. The full variable domain, its missing parts supplied by reference TRBV19 and TRBJ2-5, is DGGITQSPKYLFRKEGQNVTLSCEQNLNHDAMYWYRQDPGQGLRLIYYSQIVNDFQKGDIAEGYSVSREKKESFPLTVTSAQKNPTAFYLCASSERTAQETQYFGPGTRLLVL.

This clonotype was recorded at least ten times. The chain employs TRBV30 and TRBJ1-1; a possible D gene is TRBD1 (5 bases). The V end was cut by 5 bases, the J end by 5 bases, with 9 bases between. This CDR3 is built from 11 residues. Germline V lookup: CDR1 GTSNPN, CDR2 SVGIG (reference sequence). CDR3 region: CAWDQGTEAFF. CDR3 nucleotide sequence: TGTGCCTGGGATCAGGGAACTGAAGCTTTCTTT.

This clonotype was counted between two and nine times. Being one base from a much bigger clone, this may be a read error. V and J are TRBV2 and TRBJ1-5; D is undetermined. This CDR3 is 14 amino acids long. The germline V gene has CDR1 SNHLY and CDR2 FYNNEI. CDR3 nucleotides: TGTGCCAGCAGTGAAGGACGGAGTCATCAGCCCCAGCAGTTT. Translation: CASSEGRSHQPQQF.

The genes are TRBV20-1 and TRBJ2-4; D gene unclear. This CDR3 has 12 amino acids. Germline V gene lookup returns CDR1 DFQATT and CDR2 SNEGSKA (reference sequence). Trimming pared 3 bases from V and 14 bases from J, leaving 17 bases between. The CDR3 loop reads CSASRTENSKYF. CDR3 bases: TGCAGTGCTAGTCGGACGGAAAACAGTAAGTACTTC.

The J gene is TRBJ2-2, the V gene TRBV29-1; 7 bases match TRBD1. CDR1 is SQVTM and CDR2 is ANQGSEA in the germline V gene. The V segment lost 0 bases and the J segment 5 bases; nucleotides outside the gene matches: 6. CDR3 length: 15 amino acids. The CDR3 region has the DNA TGCAGCGTTGAAGACCGGGACAGAGAAACCGGGGAGCTGTTTTTT. It translates to CSVEDRDRETGELFF.